A selection of T cell receptor beta chains follows, all from one sample in a study of regulatory T cells in long-lasting Graves disease. TCRdb processed the multiplex PCR reads anew with MiXCR; each CDR3 protein has one entry. The table has about 400,000 distinct CDR3 sequences, about 15% seen once; the top ten hold roughly 7.7%. The same data also went into a second study, on T cells in Graves' hyperthyroidism and ophthalmopathy.

The sequencing used peripheral blood mononuclear cells (PBMCs), collected at new diagnosis, from a patient treated with antithyroid drugs. The receptors were sampled from a middle-aged woman with Graves disease. CDR3s include the opening cysteine and the closing phenylalanine or tryptophan. D genes are given only for firm matches. A row's size may be missing; if present it is once, few, many or a size class.

J,V,size,D,DNA,CDR3
TRBJ1-6,TRBV11-2,many,-,TGTGCCAGCAGCTTAGTCTGGGGGGGAGGTAATTCACCCCTCCACTTT,CASSLVWGGGNSPLHF
TRBJ2-7,TRBV6-2/TRBV6-3,few,-,TGTGCCAGCAGCCCACCTTACTACGAGCAGTACTTC,CASSPPYYEQYF
TRBJ1-5,TRBV28,many,TRBD1,TGTGCCAGCAGTTACAGGGGACCGAGCAATCAGCCCCAGCATTTT,CASSYRGPSNQPQHF
TRBJ2-3,TRBV5-5,few,-,TGTGCCAGCAGCTTTCAGGGGCTTTACACAGATACGCAGTATTTT,CASSFQGLYTDTQYF
TRBJ2-2,TRBV9,few,-,TGTGCCAGCAGCGTAGTAGGCCTTCCAACGATAACGAACACCGGGGAGCTGTTTTTT,CASSVVGLPTITNTGELFF
TRBJ2-2,TRBV7-9,-,-,TGTGCCAGCAGCCCTCCTCCGGGACCACACACCGGGGAGCTGTTTTTT,CASSPPPGPHTGELFF
TRBJ1-1,TRBV20-1,-,-,TGCAGTGCTAGTGTGACCGACACTGAAGCTTTCTTT,CSASVTDTEAFF
TRBJ2-1,TRBV5-6,many,TRBD1,TGTGCCAGCAGCACCGGACAGGGAAAGCAGTTCTTC,CASSTGQGKQFF
TRBJ2-1,TRBV4-1,few,TRBD2,TGCGCCAGCAGCCAAGCCGGCGGGAGGGCATCCTACAATGAGCAGTTCTTC,CASSQAGGRASYNEQFF
TRBJ2-2,TRBV9,few,-,TGTGCCAGCAGTCGCGGACGGTCGAACACCGGGGAGCTGTTTTTT,CASSRGRSNTGELFF
TRBJ1-5,TRBV28,many,TRBD1,TGTGCCAGCAGTTTCCCCGGGACAGACTTTAGCAATCAGCCCCAGCATTTT,CASSFPGTDFSNQPQHF
TRBJ2-1,TRBV20-1,many,-,TGCAGTGCTAGTTCGGATGTCACTTGGTTCTTC,CSASSDVTWFF
TRBJ1-1,TRBV28,many,TRBD1,TGTGCCAGCAGTTCTCCTCGGACAGGAATCGTAAGCCCTGAAGCTTTCTTT,CASSSPRTGIVSPEAFF
TRBJ2-5,TRBV19,many,TRBD1,TGTGCCAGTAGTAGAGGTTGGGGACAGGGGCGTTCAGGGGAGACCCAGTACTTC,CASSRGWGQGRSGETQYF
TRBJ2-1,TRBV20-1,many,-,TGCAGTGCTCCCGAGGAGGGGGCCCCTTACAATGAGCAGTTCTTC,CSAPEEGAPYNEQFF
TRBJ2-3,TRBV6-1,many,-,TGTGCCAGCAGTAGTCTGGCAATTCCAGATACGCAGTATTTT,CASSSLAIPDTQYF
TRBJ2-1,TRBV4-2,-,-,TGTGCCAGCAGGCCCGAAGGGGATCACAATGAGCAGTTCTTC,CASRPEGDHNEQFF
TRBJ1-1,TRBV5-1,-,-,TGCGCCAGCACCTCCGGGGGGGCCATGAACACTGAAGCTTTCTTT,CASTSGGAMNTEAFF
TRBJ1-2,TRBV19,-,-,TGTGCCACCTCGCCCGGAATCTCGAATGGCTACACCTTC,CATSPGISNGYTF
TRBJ2-7,TRBV6-1,many,TRBD2,TGTGCCCCCCTAGGCGGGAGAATTTACGAGCAGTACTTC,CAPLGGRIYEQYF
TRBJ2-3,TRBV20-1,few,-,TGCAGTGCTAGATCCAGGGGAGACCATATCACAGATACGCAGTATTTT,CSARSRGDHITDTQYF
TRBJ1-4,TRBV5-6,-,TRBD1,TGTGCCAGCAGCTGGACAGGGCGCCCTAATGAAAAACTGTTTTTT,CASSWTGRPNEKLFF
TRBJ2-7,TRBV5-1,few,TRBD2,TGCGCCAGCAGCAGGCTGCGGGAGAGCTCCTACGAGCAGTACTTC,CASSRLRESSYEQYF
TRBJ2-1,TRBV20-1,-,TRBD2,TGCAGTGCTGGGATGGGTGGCGGGAGCTCCTACAATGAGCAGTTCTTC,CSAGMGGGSSYNEQFF
TRBJ2-1,TRBV29-1,many,TRBD2,TGCAGCGTTGAGGGTTTGTTAGCGGGAGAAAAAAACGGCTTC,CSVEGLLAGEKNGF
TRBJ2-7,TRBV7-2,-,-,TGTGCCAGCAGCTTAGGCGGAGAACTATACGAGCAGTACTTC,CASSLGGELYEQYF
TRBJ2-3,TRBV7-2,-,-,TGTGCCAGCAGCTTAGGGTACGGGGGTACGCAGTATTTT,CASSLGYGGTQYF
TRBJ2-1,TRBV4-1,few,-,TGCGCCAGCAGCCAAGTTTCCCAGGGCTTCCATGAGCAGTTCTTC,CASSQVSQGFHEQFF
TRBJ2-3,TRBV19,many,-,TGTGCCAGTAGTCCGATGAATACGCAGTATTTT,CASSPMNTQYF